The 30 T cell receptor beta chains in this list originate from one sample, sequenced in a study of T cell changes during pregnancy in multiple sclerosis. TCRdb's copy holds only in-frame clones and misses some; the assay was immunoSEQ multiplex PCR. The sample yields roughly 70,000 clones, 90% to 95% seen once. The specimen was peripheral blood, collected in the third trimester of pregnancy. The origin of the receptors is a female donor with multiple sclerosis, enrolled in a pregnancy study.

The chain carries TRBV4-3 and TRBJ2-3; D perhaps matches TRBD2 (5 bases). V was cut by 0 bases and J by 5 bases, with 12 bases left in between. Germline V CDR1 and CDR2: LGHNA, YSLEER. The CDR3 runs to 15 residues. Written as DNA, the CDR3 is TGCGCCAGCAGCCAAGATTGGCTAGCCAAAGATACGCAGTATTTT. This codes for CASSQDWLAKDTQYF.

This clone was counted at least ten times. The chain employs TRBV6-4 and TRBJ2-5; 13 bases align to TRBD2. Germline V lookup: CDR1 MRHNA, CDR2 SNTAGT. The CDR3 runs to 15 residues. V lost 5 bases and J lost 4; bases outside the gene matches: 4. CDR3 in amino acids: CASSILAGGPETQYF. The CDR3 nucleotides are TGTGCCAGCAGTATACTAGCGGGAGGGCCAGAGACCCAGTACTTC.

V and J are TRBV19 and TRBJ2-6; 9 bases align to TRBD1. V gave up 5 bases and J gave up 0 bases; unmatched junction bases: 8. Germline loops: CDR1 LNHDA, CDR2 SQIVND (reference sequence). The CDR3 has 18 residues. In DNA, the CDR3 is TGTGCCAGTAGTCCCCGACAGGGGGGCCTCTCTGGGGCCAACGTCCTGACTTTC. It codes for CASSPRQGGLSGANVLTF.

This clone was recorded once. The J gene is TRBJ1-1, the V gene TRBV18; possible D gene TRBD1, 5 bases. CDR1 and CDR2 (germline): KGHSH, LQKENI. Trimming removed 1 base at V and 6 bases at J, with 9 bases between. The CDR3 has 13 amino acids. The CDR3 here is CASSPQGASEAFF. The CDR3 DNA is TGTGCCAGCTCACCACAAGGGGCCTCTGAAGCTTTCTTT.

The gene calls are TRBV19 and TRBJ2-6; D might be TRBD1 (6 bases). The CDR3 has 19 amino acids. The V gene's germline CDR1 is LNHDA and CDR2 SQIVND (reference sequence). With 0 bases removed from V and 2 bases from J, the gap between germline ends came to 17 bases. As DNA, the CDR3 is TGTGCCAGTAGTATAGAGGGGACGGGCAGGGGCCCTGGGGCCAACGTCCTGACTTTC. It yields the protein CASSIEGTGRGPGANVLTF.

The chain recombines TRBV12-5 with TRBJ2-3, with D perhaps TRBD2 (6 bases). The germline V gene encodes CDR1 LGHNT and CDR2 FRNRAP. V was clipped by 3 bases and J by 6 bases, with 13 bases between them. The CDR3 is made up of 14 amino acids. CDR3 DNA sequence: TGTGCTAGTGGTTTCGTCCAGGCGGGGGATACGCAGTATTTT. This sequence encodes CASGFVQAGDTQYF.

DNA of the CDR3: TGTGCCAGTAGTAGGCAAGGAGGTGAGCAGTTCTTC. Amino acids: CASSRQGGEQFF. The rearrangement links TRBV19 to TRBJ2-1, with a possible D match to TRBD2 (5 bases). Germline CDR1 and CDR2: LNHDA and SQIVND (reference sequence). The CDR3 is made up of 12 amino acids. Trimming cost V 4 bases and J 9 bases, with 10 bases left between them.

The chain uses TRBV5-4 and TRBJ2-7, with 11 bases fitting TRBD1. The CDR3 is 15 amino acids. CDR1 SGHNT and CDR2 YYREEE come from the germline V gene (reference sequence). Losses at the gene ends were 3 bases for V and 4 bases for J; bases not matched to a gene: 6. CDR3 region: CASSSEDRGLYEQYF. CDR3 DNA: TGTGCCAGCAGCTCGGAGGACAGGGGGCTATACGAGCAGTACTTC.

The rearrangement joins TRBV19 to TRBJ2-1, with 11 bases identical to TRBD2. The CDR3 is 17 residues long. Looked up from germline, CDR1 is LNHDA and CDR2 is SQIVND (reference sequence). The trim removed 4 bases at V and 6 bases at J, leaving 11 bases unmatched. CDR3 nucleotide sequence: TGTGCCAGTAGTAGGGACCAACTAGCGGGAGTAGGCAATGAGCAGTTCTTC. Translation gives CASSRDQLAGVGNEQFF.

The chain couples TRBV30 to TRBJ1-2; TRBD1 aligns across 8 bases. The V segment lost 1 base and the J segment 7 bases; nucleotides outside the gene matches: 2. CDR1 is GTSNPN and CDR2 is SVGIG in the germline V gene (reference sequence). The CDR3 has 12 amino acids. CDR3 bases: TGTGCCTGGAGTGATGACAGGGGTGGCTACACCTTC. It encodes CAWSDDRGGYTF.

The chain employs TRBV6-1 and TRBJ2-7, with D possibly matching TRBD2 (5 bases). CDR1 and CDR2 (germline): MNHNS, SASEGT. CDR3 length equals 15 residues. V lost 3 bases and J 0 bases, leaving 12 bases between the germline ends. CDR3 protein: CASSEVAHSSYEQYF. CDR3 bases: TGTGCCAGCAGTGAGGTAGCGCATAGCTCCTACGAGCAGTACTTC.

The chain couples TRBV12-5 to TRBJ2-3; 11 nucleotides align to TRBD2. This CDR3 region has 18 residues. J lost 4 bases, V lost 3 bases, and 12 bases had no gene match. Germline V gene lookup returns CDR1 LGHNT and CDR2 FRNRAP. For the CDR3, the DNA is TGTGCTAGTGGTTTCCGACTAGCGGGAACCCGAGGGGCAGATACGCAGTATTTT. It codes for CASGFRLAGTRGADTQYF.

Here the CDR3 reads CASSIEARGDYGYTF. Here the CDR3 DNA reads TGTGCCAGTAGTATAGAGGCCAGGGGCGACTATGGCTACACCTTC. The chain joins TRBV19 to TRBJ1-2; the D gene is possibly TRBD1 (6 bases). Germline CDR1 LNHDA, CDR2 SQIVND (reference sequence). This CDR3 is 15 amino acids long. With 0 bases removed from V and 3 bases from J, the gap between germline ends came to 11 bases.

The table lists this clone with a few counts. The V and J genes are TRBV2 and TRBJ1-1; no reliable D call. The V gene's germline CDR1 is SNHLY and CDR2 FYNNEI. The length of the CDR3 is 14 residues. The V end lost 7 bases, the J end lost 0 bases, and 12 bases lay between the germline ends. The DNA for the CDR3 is TGTGCCAGCACGTGGTACTTCATGAACACTGAAGCTTTCTTT. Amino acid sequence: CASTWYFMNTEAFF. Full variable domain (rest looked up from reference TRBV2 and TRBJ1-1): EPEVTQTPSHQVTQMGQEVILRCVPISNHLYFYWYRQILGQKVEFLVSFYNNEISEKSEIFDDQFSVERPDGSNFTLKIRSTKLEDSAMYFCASTWYFMNTEAFFGQGTRLTVV.

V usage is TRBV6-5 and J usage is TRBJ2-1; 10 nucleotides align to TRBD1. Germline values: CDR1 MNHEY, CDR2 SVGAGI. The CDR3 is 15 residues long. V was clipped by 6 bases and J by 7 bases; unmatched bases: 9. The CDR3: CASSGRDRGGNEQFF. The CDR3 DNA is TGTGCCAGCAGCGGCCGGGACAGGGGAGGAAATGAGCAGTTCTTC.

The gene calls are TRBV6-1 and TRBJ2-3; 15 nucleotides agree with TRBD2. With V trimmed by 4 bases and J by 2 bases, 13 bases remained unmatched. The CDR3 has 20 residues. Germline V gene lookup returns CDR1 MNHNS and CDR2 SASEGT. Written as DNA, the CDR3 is TGTGCCAGCAGTGCGAAAGGACTAGCGGGAGGGGCCCTATTCACAGATACGCAGTATTTT. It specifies CASSAKGLAGGALFTDTQYF.

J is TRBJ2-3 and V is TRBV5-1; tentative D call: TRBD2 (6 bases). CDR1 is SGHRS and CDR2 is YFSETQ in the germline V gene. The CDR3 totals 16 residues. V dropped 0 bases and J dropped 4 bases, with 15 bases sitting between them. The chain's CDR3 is CASSLVGGVKSDTQYF. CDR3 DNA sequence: TGCGCCAGCAGCTTGGTCGGGGGAGTGAAGTCAGATACGCAGTATTTT.

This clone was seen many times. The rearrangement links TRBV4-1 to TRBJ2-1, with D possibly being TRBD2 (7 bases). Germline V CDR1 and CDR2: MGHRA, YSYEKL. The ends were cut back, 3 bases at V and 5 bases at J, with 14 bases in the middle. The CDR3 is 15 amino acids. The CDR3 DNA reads TGCGCCAGCAGCCAGTGGGAGGGGGTCCACAATGAGCAGTTCTTC. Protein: CASSQWEGVHNEQFF.

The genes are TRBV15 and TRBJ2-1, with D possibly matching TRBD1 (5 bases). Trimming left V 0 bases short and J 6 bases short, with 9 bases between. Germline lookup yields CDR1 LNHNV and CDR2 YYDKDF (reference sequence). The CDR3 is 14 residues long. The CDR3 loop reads CATSRERGGNEQFF. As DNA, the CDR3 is TGTGCCACCAGCAGAGAAAGGGGCGGCAATGAGCAGTTCTTC.

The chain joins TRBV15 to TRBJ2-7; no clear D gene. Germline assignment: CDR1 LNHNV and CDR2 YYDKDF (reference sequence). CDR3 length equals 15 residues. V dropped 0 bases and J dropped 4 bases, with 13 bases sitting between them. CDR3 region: CATSRDKSPFYEQYF. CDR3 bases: TGTGCCACCAGCAGAGATAAAAGCCCTTTTTACGAGCAGTACTTC. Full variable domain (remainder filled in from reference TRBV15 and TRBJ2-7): DAMVIQNPRYQVTQFGKPVTLSCSQTLNHNVMYWYQQKSSQAPKLLFHYYDKDFNNEADTPDNFQSRRPNTSFCFLDIRSPGLGDTAMYLCATSRDKSPFYEQYFGPGTRLTVT.

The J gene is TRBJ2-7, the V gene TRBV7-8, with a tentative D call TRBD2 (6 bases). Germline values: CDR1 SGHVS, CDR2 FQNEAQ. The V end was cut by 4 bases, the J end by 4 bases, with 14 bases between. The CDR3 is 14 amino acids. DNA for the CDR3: TGTGCCAGCAGCTCTGGGACGGGAGATTACGAGCAGTACTTC. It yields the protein CASSSGTGDYEQYF.

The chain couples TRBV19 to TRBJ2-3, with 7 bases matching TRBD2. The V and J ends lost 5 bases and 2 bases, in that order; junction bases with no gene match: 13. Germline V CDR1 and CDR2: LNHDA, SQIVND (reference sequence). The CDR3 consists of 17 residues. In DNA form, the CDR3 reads TGTGCCAGTAGTGTCATTCGCGGGAGTGGGGACACAGATACGCAGTATTTT. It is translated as CASSVIRGSGDTDTQYF.

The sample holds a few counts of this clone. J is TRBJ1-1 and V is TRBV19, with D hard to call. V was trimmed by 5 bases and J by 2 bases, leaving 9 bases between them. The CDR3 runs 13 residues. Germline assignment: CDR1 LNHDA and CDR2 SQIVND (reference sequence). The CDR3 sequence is CASSPPGNTEAFF. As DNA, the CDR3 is TGTGCCAGTAGTCCTCCAGGAAACACTGAAGCTTTCTTT.

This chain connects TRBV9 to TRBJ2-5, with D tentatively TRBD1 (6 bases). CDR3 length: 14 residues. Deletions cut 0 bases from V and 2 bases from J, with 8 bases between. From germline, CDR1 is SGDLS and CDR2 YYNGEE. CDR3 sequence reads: CASSVDRAQETQYF. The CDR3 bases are TGTGCCAGCAGCGTAGACAGGGCTCAAGAGACCCAGTACTTC.

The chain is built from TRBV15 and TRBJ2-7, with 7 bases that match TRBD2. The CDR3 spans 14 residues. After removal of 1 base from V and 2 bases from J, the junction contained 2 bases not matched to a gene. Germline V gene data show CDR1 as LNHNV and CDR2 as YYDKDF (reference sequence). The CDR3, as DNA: TGTGCCACCAGCAGAGTCAGCGGGACCTACGAGCAGTACTTC. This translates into CATSRVSGTYEQYF.

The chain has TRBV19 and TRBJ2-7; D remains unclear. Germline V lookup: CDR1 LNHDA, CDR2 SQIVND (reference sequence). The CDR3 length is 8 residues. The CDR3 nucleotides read TGTGGCCATAGTGAGCAGTACTTC. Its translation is CGHSEQYF.

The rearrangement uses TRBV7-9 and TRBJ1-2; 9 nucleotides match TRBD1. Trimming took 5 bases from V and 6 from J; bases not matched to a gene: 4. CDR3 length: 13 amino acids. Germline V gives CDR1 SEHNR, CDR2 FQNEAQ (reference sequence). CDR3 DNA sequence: TGTGCCAGCAGCCGGGACAGGGAGGATGGCTACACCTTC. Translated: CASSRDREDGYTF.

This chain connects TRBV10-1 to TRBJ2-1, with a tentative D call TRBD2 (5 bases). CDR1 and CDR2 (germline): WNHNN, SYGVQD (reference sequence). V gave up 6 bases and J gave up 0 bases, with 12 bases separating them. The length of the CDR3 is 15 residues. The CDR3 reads CASSVNLASYNEQFF. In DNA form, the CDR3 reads TGCGCCAGCAGCGTTAACCTAGCCTCCTACAATGAGCAGTTCTTC.

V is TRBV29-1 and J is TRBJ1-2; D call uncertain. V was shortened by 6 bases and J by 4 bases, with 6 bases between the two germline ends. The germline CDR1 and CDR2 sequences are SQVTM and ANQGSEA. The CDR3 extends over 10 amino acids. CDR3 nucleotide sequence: TGCAGCGTCGCAGGCTATGGCTACACCTTC. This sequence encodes CSVAGYGYTF.

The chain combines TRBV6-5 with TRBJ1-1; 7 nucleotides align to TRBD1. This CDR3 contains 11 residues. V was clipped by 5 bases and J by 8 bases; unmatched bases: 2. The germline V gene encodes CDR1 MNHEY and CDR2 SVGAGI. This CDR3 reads CASSRDREAFF. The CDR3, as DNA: TGTGCCAGCAGTCGGGACAGAGAAGCTTTCTTT.